The 25 T cell receptor beta chains below come from one sample, sequenced in a study of blood T cell repertoires in COVID-19. Clones were read by immunoSEQ multiplex PCR, and TCRdb kept only the in-frame ones, dropping some. The sample has approximately 320,000 clones, approximately 85% seen once. The source material was peripheral blood. These receptors all come from a human donor in a cohort sampled during active COVID-19.

This chain's CDR3 is CASSFQGTTGELFF. The CDR3 nucleotides read TGCGCCAGCAGCTTCCAGGGTACCACCGGGGAGCTGTTTTTT. The rearrangement joins TRBV5-1 to TRBJ2-2; perhaps TRBD1 as D (5 bases). The V gene lost 2 bases and the J gene lost 4 bases, with 9 bases spanning the gap. The V gene's germline CDR1 is SGHRS and CDR2 YFSETQ. CDR3 length equals 14 residues.

This rearrangement joins TRBV30 to TRBJ2-5; the match to TRBD2 covers 7 bases. Trimming cost V 2 bases and J 4 bases; bases outside gene matches: 4. This CDR3 is 13 amino acids long. Germline CDR1 is GTSNPN and CDR2 is SVGIG (reference sequence). CDR3: CAWSKRLAETQYF. CDR3 nucleotides: TGTGCCTGGAGTAAAAGACTAGCAGAGACCCAGTACTTC.

The chain has TRBV4-2 and TRBJ2-3, with 7 bases fitting TRBD2. The CDR3 sequence is 17 residues long. The V and J ends lost 1 base and 0 bases, in that order; junction bases with no gene match: 7. Germline V gene lookup returns CDR1 LGHNA and CDR2 YNFKEQ. The CDR3 loop reads CASSQGGGGGSTDTQYF. CDR3 DNA sequence: TGTGCCAGCAGCCAAGGGGGTGGGGGGGGAAGCACAGATACGCAGTATTTT.

The V gene is TRBV5-1, the J gene TRBJ2-3; 14 bases align to TRBD2. CDR1 SGHRS and CDR2 YFSETQ come from the germline V gene. Trimming cost V 4 bases and J 5 bases; bases outside gene matches: 9. This CDR3 has 17 residues. The CDR3 loop reads CASSLRTSGGLVDTQYF. CDR3 bases: TGCGCCAGCAGCCTAAGGACTAGCGGGGGGTTAGTAGATACGCAGTATTTT.

The sample holds one count of this clone. The J gene is TRBJ1-6, the V gene TRBV28; D gene uncertain. The V gene's germline CDR1 is MDHEN and CDR2 SYDVKM. CDR3 length equals 12 residues. V was shortened by 5 bases and J by 10 bases, with 9 bases between the two germline ends. Here the CDR3 DNA reads TGTGCCAGCAGTCCCCGAGGGTCACCCCTCCACTTT. It codes for CASSPRGSPLHF.

This chain links TRBV24-1 with TRBJ2-5; maybe TRBD2 (7 bases). Germline-derived CDR1 and CDR2 are KGHDR and SFDVKD. The CDR3 is 13 amino acids. Trimming stripped 9 bases from V and 4 bases from J, with 14 bases between. The CDR3 reads CATARGGGETQYF. The CDR3 DNA sequence: TGTGCCACCGCGCGGGGAGGGGGAGAGACCCAGTACTTC.

This clone was picked up a small number of times. The chain joins TRBV19 to TRBJ1-5; D not resolved. This CDR3 has 15 amino acids. Germline CDR1 LNHDA, CDR2 SQIVND (reference sequence). V was shortened by 3 bases and J by 4 bases, with 13 bases between the two germline ends. The CDR3 reads CASSMGRFGNQPQHF. The CDR3 DNA follows: TGTGCCAGTAGTATGGGGAGGTTTGGGAATCAGCCCCAGCATTTT.

This rearrangement joins TRBV2 to TRBJ2-1; TRBD2 matches 7 bases. V lost 6 bases to trimming and J lost 6 bases; unmatched junction nucleotides: 11. The CDR3 is 15 amino acids. CDR1 is SNHLY, CDR2 FYNNEI, per germline. The chain's CDR3 is CASRASGARFNEQFF. CDR3 coding DNA: TGTGCCAGCAGAGCGAGCGGGGCCAGGTTCAATGAGCAGTTCTTC.

V and J are TRBV2 and TRBJ1-2, with TRBD1 matching over 9 bases. This CDR3 is 13 amino acids long. V gave up 4 bases and J gave up 8 bases; unmatched junction bases: 5. Germline CDR1 SNHLY, CDR2 FYNNEI. CDR3: CASSAPDRGGYTF. CDR3 DNA: TGTGCCAGCAGTGCCCCGGACAGGGGCGGCTACACCTTC.

The CDR3 region has the DNA TGTGCCAGCAGCCGCGATAGGGGCTCCTACAATGAGCAGTTCTTC. Translating it yields CASSRDRGSYNEQFF. The chain carries TRBV11-3 and TRBJ2-1, with D possibly being TRBD1 (5 bases). V was shortened by 5 bases and J by 0 bases, with 11 bases between the two germline ends. Germline loops: CDR1 SGHNT, CDR2 YENEEA. CDR3 length: 15 residues.

The CDR3 coding sequence is TGCGCCAGCAGCTCCACAGGGAAAGAAGTTACCGGGGAGCTGTTTTTT. This codes for CASSSTGKEVTGELFF. The chain uses TRBV5-1 and TRBJ2-2; a weak D match, TRBD1 (6 bases). Trimming took off 3 bases at V and 5 bases at J, with 17 bases between the two ends. Germline CDR1 reads SGHRS; CDR2 reads YFSETQ. The CDR3 runs to 16 residues.

This chain uses TRBV7-9 with TRBJ1-2; 7 nucleotides agree with TRBD1. The V gene end was trimmed by 6 bases and the J gene end by 3 bases; junction bases not matched to a gene: 1. Germline CDR1 SEHNR, CDR2 FQNEAQ (reference sequence). The CDR3 covers 12 residues. The DNA for the CDR3 is TGTGCCAGCAGGGACAGGTACTATGGCTACACCTTC. Its translation: CASRDRYYGYTF.

The count of this clone is one. The chain recombines TRBV6-5 with TRBJ1-1, with D possibly being TRBD1 (5 bases). This CDR3 has 14 residues. The germline gives CDR1 MNHEY, CDR2 SVGAGI. V lost 2 bases and J lost 4, with 11 bases in between. CDR3 sequence (DNA): TGTGCCAGCAGTTACATGCGGGGGACCACTGAAGCTTTCTTT. As protein: CASSYMRGTTEAFF.

The chain couples TRBV5-4 to TRBJ2-1; 7 bases are shared with TRBD1. V dropped 0 bases and J dropped 5; count of bases not matched to a gene: 5. The CDR3 consists of 15 residues. CDR1 SGHNT and CDR2 YYREEE come from the germline V gene (reference sequence). In DNA form, the CDR3 reads TGTGCCAGCAGCTTGGTTGGCAGGGGGAACAATGAGCAGTTCTTC. This encodes CASSLVGRGNNEQFF.

V gene TRBV7-2 combines with J gene TRBJ2-7; 8 nucleotides match TRBD1. The V segment lost 5 bases and the J segment 6 bases; nucleotides outside the gene matches: 15. The CDR3 spans 16 residues. CDR1 SGHTA and CDR2 FQGNSA come from the germline V gene. CDR3 protein: CASSNRQGWITGEQYF. The CDR3 coding sequence is TGTGCCAGCAGCAACCGACAGGGGTGGATAACGGGCGAGCAGTACTTC.

V and J are TRBV7-5 and TRBJ1-1. TRBV7-5 is a known pseudogene. The CDR3 is 20 residues long. Written as DNA, the CDR3 is TGTGTCAGAAGCTTACCATCAACCACACAGGGAGGGGGAATGAACACTGAAGCTTTCTTT. Translation gives CVRSLPSTTQGGGMNTEAFF.

The chain joins TRBV27 to TRBJ2-2; 10 bases are shared with TRBD1. The CDR3 contains 14 residues. After removal of 6 bases from V and 4 bases from J, the junction contained 2 bases not matched to a gene. The germline CDR1 and CDR2 sequences are MNHEY and SMNVEV (reference sequence). CDR3 sequence: CASSWDRGTGELFF. The CDR3 DNA reads TGTGCCAGCAGCTGGGACAGGGGCACCGGGGAGCTGTTTTTT.

V and J are TRBV6-5 and TRBJ1-2, with TRBD1 matching 9 bases. This CDR3 has 14 amino acids. From germline, CDR1 is MNHEY and CDR2 SVGAGI. V dropped 7 bases and J dropped 7; count of bases not matched to a gene: 10. The chain's CDR3 is CASTLFMDRGGYTF. The CDR3 coding sequence is TGTGCCAGCACCCTCTTCATGGACAGGGGTGGCTACACCTTC.

This clone has a single count. The same CDR3 can be traced to other DNA sequences in this sample. The chain combines TRBV24-1 with TRBJ2-3; D remains unclear. The CDR3 contains 12 residues. Germline V CDR1 and CDR2: KGHDR, SFDVKD. V lost 4 bases and J lost 5, with 6 bases in between. CDR3 in amino acids: CATSDFLDTQYF. CDR3 DNA: TGTGCCACCAGTGACTTCTTAGATACGCAGTATTTT.

The J gene is TRBJ1-4, the V gene TRBV4-2; tentative D call: TRBD1 (6 bases). In germline, CDR1 is LGHNA, CDR2 YNFKEQ. The length of the CDR3 is 15 residues. V was shortened by 0 bases and J by 8 bases, with 13 bases between the two germline ends. The CDR3 DNA follows: TGTGCCAGCAGCCAAGATCAGGGGAAAGGCGAAAAACTGTTTTTT. Translating it yields CASSQDQGKGEKLFF.

The rearrangement links TRBV24-1 to TRBJ2-2; D not resolved. This CDR3 spans 15 amino acids. Trimming took off 5 bases at V and 1 base at J, with 10 bases between the two ends. The germline V gene encodes CDR1 KGHDR and CDR2 SFDVKD. The CDR3 region is CATSGSQKNTGELFF. The CDR3 nucleotides read TGTGCCACCAGTGGTTCACAGAAGAACACCGGGGAGCTGTTTTTT.

This clone was counted at least ten times. This chain connects TRBV4-1 to TRBJ2-7; the D gene is possibly TRBD1 (5 bases). Between the trimmed V and J ends, which lost 3 bases and 1 base, there was a span of 10 bases. CDR1 and CDR2 from the germline V gene are MGHRA and YSYEKL. The CDR3 length is 14 residues. Written as DNA, the CDR3 is TGCGCCAGCAGCCAGACAGCGATATCCTACGAGCAGTACTTC. As protein: CASSQTAISYEQYF.

The chain links TRBV5-1 to TRBJ1-4, with TRBD1 identical over 7 bases. The germline V gene has CDR1 SGHRS and CDR2 YFSETQ. V shed 3 bases and J 11 bases; nucleotides not matched to a gene: 7. The CDR3 extends over 13 amino acids. CDR3 bases: TGCGCCAGCAGCTCAACAGGGGTCTGGAAACTGTTTTTT. Translating gives CASSSTGVWKLFF.

V is TRBV10-3 and J is TRBJ1-2, with 9 bases aligning to TRBD1. The CDR3 contains 13 residues. Germline-derived CDR1 and CDR2 are ENHRY and SYGVKD. With V trimmed by 5 bases and J by 9 bases, 7 bases remained unmatched. Written as DNA, the CDR3 is TGTGCCATCAGTCCCGGGACAGGGCTTCGCTACACCTTC. Protein product: CAISPGTGLRYTF.

This chain links TRBV5-1 with TRBJ1-2, with 10 bases identical to TRBD1. The junction had 14 bases not matched to a gene; V was cut back by 4 bases and J by 8 bases. CDR3 length equals 16 residues. Germline loops: CDR1 SGHRS, CDR2 YFSETQ. The CDR3 loop is CASSTGTGERLRGYTF. The DNA for the CDR3 is TGCGCCAGCAGCACCGGGACAGGGGAGCGGCTGCGGGGCTACACCTTC.